This T cell receptor beta chain was retrieved from a study of shared T cell receptors in the human thymus. Germline V lookup: CDR1 LNHNV, CDR2 YYDKDF (reference sequence). V lost 5 bases and J 5 bases, leaving 9 bases between the germline ends. The CDR3 has 12 residues. The protocol was immunoSEQ multiplex PCR, while the TCRdb copy is restricted to in-frame clones and leaves out a portion. The sample records some 700,000 clones, over 75% being singletons. These data are also associated with another study on human thymus T cells. That study adds: Corrective heart surgery yielded resections, and these provided the thymus tissue. Biased V and J segment usage appeared in thymus and peripheral blood.

Input material: thymocytes. The chain joins TRBV15 to TRBJ2-5, with D unresolved. The origin of this receptor is a girl in the first two years of life with a congenital heart defect. The CDR3 nucleotides are TGTGCCACCAGCTATGAGGAGGAGACCCAGTACTTC. Protein: CATSYEEETQYF.